This record looks at one T cell receptor (beta chain) sequence and its context. The CDR3 length is 15 residues. After removal of 3 bases from V and 6 bases from J, the junction contained 7 bases not matched to a gene. The germline V gene has CDR1 MDHEN and CDR2 SYDVKM. The sample comes from a study of shared clonotypes between healthy human individuals. Looking at the study overall: The plates for each donor numbered three CD4 naive, three CD4 memory, two CD8 naive and one CD8 memory.

Libraries were prepared by immunoSEQ multiplex PCR; TCRdb keeps only in-frame clonotypes and omits some of them. Found here are more than 550,000 clones, 72% of them singletons; the top ten hold more than 1.5%. The V and J genes are TRBV28 and TRBJ2-1; 8 positions match TRBD1. The sequence derives from a woman aged 30 to 39 in good health. The sample consisted of memory CD4+ T cells sorted from blood. Subset defined: CD45RA-negative fraction. CDR3: CASSLYRGVGNEQFF. The DNA of the CDR3 is TGTGCCAGCAGTTTGTACAGGGGGGTCGGCAATGAGCAGTTCTTC.